Shown below are 22 T cell receptor beta chains from a single sample sequenced in a study of T cells in Graves' hyperthyroidism and ophthalmopathy. The TCR beta CDR3 regions underwent amplification using RNA transcripts as the source. With the HTBI primer set, the TCR CDR3 went through a first round of RT-PCR. One entry per CDR3 protein, called by TCRdb with MiXCR from the multiplex PCR reads. This table holds 400,000 to 600,000 distinct CDR3 sequences, around 21% found once. The sample taken for sequencing was blood. The receptors derive from a young man with Graves' hyperthyroidism.

This clonotype came up many times. This sequence joins TRBV27 and TRBJ1-1, with 7 nucleotides matching TRBD1. The CDR3 loop spans 14 amino acids. The ends lost 7 bases at V and 2 bases at J; junction bases unmatched: 7. Germline V gene data show CDR1 as MNHEY and CDR2 as SMNVEV (reference sequence). CDR3 sequence: CASTSGQTNTEAFF. For the CDR3, the DNA is TGTGCCAGCACCTCGGGACAGACCAACACTGAAGCTTTCTTT.

This clonotype was observed at least ten times. The chain links TRBV19 to TRBJ1-1; 7 nucleotides match TRBD1. CDR3 length: 16 residues. J gave up 1 base and V 3 bases, and 8 bases lay outside the gene matches. CDR1 LNHDA and CDR2 SQIVND come from the germline V gene (reference sequence). CDR3 region: CASSMRQGLGNTEAFF. The CDR3 region has the DNA TGTGCCAGTAGTATGAGACAGGGACTAGGGAACACTGAAGCTTTCTTT.

This clonotype was seen repeatedly, ten times or more. The V call is TRBV28, the J call TRBJ2-2; possible D gene TRBD2, 5 bases. V shed 3 bases and J shed 5 bases, with 7 bases lying between them. The CDR3 totals 13 residues. The germline V gene has CDR1 MDHEN and CDR2 SYDVKM. CDR3 DNA: TGTGCCAGCAGTTTGAGCGGTACCGGGGAGCTGTTTTTT. It translates to CASSLSGTGELFF.

The chain joins TRBV6-1 to TRBJ2-3; D is uncertain. The length of the CDR3 is 12 residues. The ends were cut back, 8 bases at V and 8 bases at J, with 14 bases in the middle. Germline V gene lookup returns CDR1 MNHNS and CDR2 SASEGT. The CDR3 here is CASSTVRSTQYF. The CDR3, as DNA: TGTGCCAGCTCGACTGTCAGGTCTACGCAGTATTTT.

This clonotype was observed at least ten times. The genes are TRBV6-1 and TRBJ1-5; the D gene is possibly TRBD1 (6 bases). The CDR3 consists of 17 residues. V lost 4 bases to trimming and J lost 3 bases, with 19 bases between them. Germline CDR1 is MNHNS and CDR2 is SASEGT. The CDR3 DNA sequence: TGTGCCAGCAGTGCGAGAAAGGGGGGGCGAAACAATCAGCCCCAGCATTTT. Its translation: CASSARKGGRNNQPQHF.

V and J are TRBV27 and TRBJ1-1, with D uncertain. Germline CDR1 MNHEY, CDR2 SMNVEV (reference sequence). The CDR3 loop spans 14 amino acids. V was shortened by 3 bases and J by 0 bases, with 8 bases between the two germline ends. CDR3 amino acids: CASSFSPMNTEAFF. Here the CDR3 DNA reads TGTGCCAGCAGTTTTAGTCCCATGAACACTGAAGCTTTCTTT.

This clonotype was seen ten or more times. This rearrangement joins TRBV29-1 to TRBJ2-7; TRBD1 matches 7 bases. This CDR3 has 13 residues. Germline V lookup: CDR1 SQVTM, CDR2 ANQGSEA. With 7 bases clipped from V and 3 bases from J, the junction kept 9 bases outside the gene matches. CDR3 residues: CSGMTGMSYEQYF. CDR3 nucleotides: TGCAGCGGGATGACAGGGATGAGCTACGAGCAGTACTTC.

The CDR3 loop is CASSLVDRRGPQHF. In DNA form, the CDR3 reads TGTGCCAGCTCACTTGTGGACAGGAGGGGGCCCCAGCATTTT. This rearrangement joins TRBV18 to TRBJ1-5; 7 bases fit TRBD1. The V and J ends lost 4 bases and 9 bases, in that order; junction bases with no gene match: 9. Looked up from germline, CDR1 is KGHSH and CDR2 is LQKENI. The CDR3 consists of 14 residues.

This clonotype was seen ten or more times. The CDR3 nucleotides read TGTGCCAGCAAAAGGGGGCTGAATCAGCCCCAGCATTTT. This sequence encodes CASKRGLNQPQHF. The rearrangement links TRBV12-3 or TRBV12-4 to TRBJ1-5, with 7 bases identical to TRBD1. The CDR3 totals 13 residues. With V trimmed by 7 bases and J by 4 bases, 4 bases remained unmatched.

This clonotype was observed at least ten times. Here the CDR3 DNA reads TGTGCCTGGAGTGTACTCTTTGGCAGGGAAGGGTCACCCCTCCACTTT. It specifies CAWSVLFGREGSPLHF. The J gene is TRBJ1-6, the V gene TRBV30; a weak D match, TRBD1 (5 bases). Looked up from germline, CDR1 is GTSNPN and CDR2 is SVGIG (reference sequence). The CDR3 spans 16 residues. Trimming took 0 bases from V and 10 from J, leaving 19 bases between them.

This rearrangement joins TRBV29-1 to TRBJ2-2; TRBD1 aligns across 8 bases. V was clipped by 6 bases and J by 3 bases; unmatched bases: 9. Germline-derived CDR1 and CDR2 are SQVTM and ANQGSEA. The CDR3 length is 15 residues. The CDR3 bases are TGCAGCGTCCCCAAGACAGGGGCGGACACCGGGGAGCTGTTTTTT. Translating gives CSVPKTGADTGELFF.

This clonotype has only a few counts. The chain is built from TRBV10-3 and TRBJ2-7, with 10 bases lining up with TRBD2. The V gene's germline CDR1 is ENHRY and CDR2 SYGVKD. The length of the CDR3 is 14 residues. V was pared by 2 bases and J by 4 bases, with 2 bases of the junction left unmatched. CDR3 in DNA: TGTGCCATCAGTGAGCTAGCGGGGGCATACGAGCAGTACTTC. This sequence encodes CAISELAGAYEQYF.

This clonotype occurred a few times. This chain connects TRBV10-3 to TRBJ2-6; TRBD1 matches 9 bases. This CDR3 comprises 18 residues. Germline lookup yields CDR1 ENHRY and CDR2 SYGVKD. Trimming removed 1 base from V and 4 bases from J; junction bases left unmatched: 8. CDR3 sequence (DNA): TGTGCCATCAGTGAGTGGGGACAGGGCTCTACCGGGGCCAACGTCCTGACTTTC. Translating gives CAISEWGQGSTGANVLTF.

This clonotype has just a few counts. The chain recombines TRBV6-5 with TRBJ2-7; D gene uncertain. Germline V gene lookup returns CDR1 MNHEY and CDR2 SVGAGI. V was pared by 3 bases and J by 5 bases, with 20 bases between. The CDR3 sequence is 16 residues long. The CDR3 bases are TGTGCCAGCAGTTATACCTATGAGACACGACGGGACGAGCAGTACTTC. This translates into CASSYTYETRRDEQYF.

This clonotype was counted at least ten times. This CDR3 is CASSPPLETQYF. DNA of the CDR3: TGTGCCAGCAGCCCCCCCTTAGAGACCCAGTACTTC. The V gene is TRBV28, the J gene TRBJ2-5; D uncertain. Trimming removed 6 bases from V and 4 bases from J, with 9 bases in between. The V gene's germline CDR1 is MDHEN and CDR2 SYDVKM. The CDR3 has 12 residues.

This clonotype has ten or more counts. The CDR3 reads CASSPANFGTGPLQTEAFF. The CDR3 DNA follows: TGTGCCAGCAGCCCGGCGAATTTCGGGACAGGGCCCCTGCAGACTGAAGCTTTCTTT. The chain combines TRBV7-6 with TRBJ1-1; 9 bases align to TRBD1. The CDR3 contains 19 residues. J was trimmed by 5 bases and V by 5 bases; bases with no gene match: 21. The V gene's germline CDR1 is SGHVS and CDR2 FNYEAQ.

The chain uses TRBV6-5 and TRBJ1-5; D ambiguous. Germline assignment: CDR1 MNHEY and CDR2 SVGAGI. V was clipped by 4 bases and J by 8 bases, with 12 bases between them. This CDR3 has 13 residues. The CDR3 DNA is TGTGCCAGCAGTTCCCAACTTGAGAAGCCCCAGCATTTT. It encodes CASSSQLEKPQHF.

The table lists this clonotype with many counts. The chain links TRBV28 to TRBJ1-5, with D possibly being TRBD1 (6 bases). Per the germline V gene, CDR1 is MDHEN and CDR2 is SYDVKM. Trimming shortened V by 6 bases and J by 2 bases, and 14 bases separated the two germline ends. The CDR3 extends over 15 amino acids. In nucleotides, the CDR3 is TGTGCCAGCAGGACACAGGGAGAGGGCAATCAGCCCCAGCATTTT. This translates into CASRTQGEGNQPQHF.

The J gene is TRBJ1-6, the V gene TRBV30; D not resolved. The V end lost 2 bases, the J end lost 3 bases, and 5 bases lay between the germline ends. This CDR3 has 13 residues. Germline loops: CDR1 GTSNPN, CDR2 SVGIG (reference sequence). Written as DNA, the CDR3 is TGTGCCTGGAGTCTAAACTATAATTCACCCCTCCACTTT. The encoded protein is CAWSLNYNSPLHF.

The CDR3 DNA follows: TGTGCCAGCAGTCTCACGACTAGAGAGCGGACCTCCTACGAGCAGTACTTC. This codes for CASSLTTRERTSYEQYF. The J gene is TRBJ2-7, the V gene TRBV6-2 or TRBV6-3; a possible D gene is TRBD2 (6 bases). V lost 5 bases to trimming and J lost 0 bases, with 20 bases between them. There are 17 residues in the CDR3. The germline V gene has CDR1 MNHEY and CDR2 SVGEGT.

The chain has TRBV12-3 or TRBV12-4 and TRBJ2-2; 7 bases are a match to TRBD2. The CDR3 spans 14 residues. Trimming took 3 bases from V and 6 from J; bases not matched to a gene: 4. The CDR3 DNA sequence: TGTGCCAGCAGTTTGATGGGGGGGGCCGGGGAGCTGTTTTTT. Protein: CASSLMGGAGELFF.

V gene TRBV4-1 combines with J gene TRBJ1-5; D gene unclear. The CDR3 consists of 16 residues. V was shortened by 5 bases and J by 3 bases, with 17 bases between the two germline ends. Germline lookup yields CDR1 MGHRA and CDR2 YSYEKL. CDR3 nucleotides: TGCGCCAGCAGCGTACGGGGAGTAAGAGACAATCAGCCCCAGCATTTT. As protein: CASSVRGVRDNQPQHF.